This TCR beta chain stems from a study of cytomegalovirus exposure and HLA in healthy donors. Whole-study findings and limits: It was reported in a later analysis that an Asian-associated ancestry cluster showed fewer N-insertions than the approximately 700-donor mean. Sequencing likely generated an artifact that appeared as a cluster of highly shared sequence variants.

Primers for the PCR totalled 60 Vbeta and 13 Jbeta. Only in-frame clones appear in the TCRdb table, and some are missing; sequencing was by immunoSEQ multiplex PCR. The sample lists over 110,000 clones; approximately 84% were seen once. With respect to this clone: Its antigen is not known.

The germline V gene has CDR1 MNHEY and CDR2 SVGAGI. The length of the CDR3 is 14 residues. The trim removed 0 bases at V and 7 bases at J, leaving 1 base unmatched. The chain employs TRBV6-5 and TRBJ2-1; 9 bases fit TRBD1. This TCR derives from a woman aged 60-70 years in good health and CMV-seropositive. The specimen was PBMCs. The CDR3 reads CASSYSDRGNEQFF. The CDR3 bases are TGTGCCAGCAGTTACTCCGACAGGGGGAATGAGCAGTTCTTC.